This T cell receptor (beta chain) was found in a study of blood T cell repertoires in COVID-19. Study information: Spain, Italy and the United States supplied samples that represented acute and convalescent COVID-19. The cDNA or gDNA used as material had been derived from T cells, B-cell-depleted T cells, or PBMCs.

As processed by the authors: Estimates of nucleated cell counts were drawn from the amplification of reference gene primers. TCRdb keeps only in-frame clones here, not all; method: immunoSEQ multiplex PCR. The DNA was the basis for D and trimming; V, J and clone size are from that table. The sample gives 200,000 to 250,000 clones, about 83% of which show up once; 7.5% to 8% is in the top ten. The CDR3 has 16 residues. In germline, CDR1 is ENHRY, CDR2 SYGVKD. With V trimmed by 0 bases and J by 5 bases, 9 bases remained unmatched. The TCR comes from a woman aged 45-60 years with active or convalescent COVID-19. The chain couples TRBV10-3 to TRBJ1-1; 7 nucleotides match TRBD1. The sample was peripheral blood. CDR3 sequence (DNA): TGTGCCATCAGTGAGTCGAGGGGTAGGGGGCAAACTGAAGCTTTCTTT. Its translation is CAISESRGRGQTEAFF.